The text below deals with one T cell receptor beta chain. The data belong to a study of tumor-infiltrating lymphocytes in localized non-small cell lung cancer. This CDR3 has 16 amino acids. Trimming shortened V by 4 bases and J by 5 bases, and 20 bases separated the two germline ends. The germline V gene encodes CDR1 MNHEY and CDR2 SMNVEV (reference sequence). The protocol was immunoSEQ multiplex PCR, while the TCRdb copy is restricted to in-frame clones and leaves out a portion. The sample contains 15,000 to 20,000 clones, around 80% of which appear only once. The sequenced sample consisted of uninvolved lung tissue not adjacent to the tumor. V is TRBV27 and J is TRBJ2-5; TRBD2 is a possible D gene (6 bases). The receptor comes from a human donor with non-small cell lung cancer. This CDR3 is CASSYSGPKRAETQYF. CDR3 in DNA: TGTGCCAGCAGTTACTCTGGACCTAAGCGGGCGGAGACCCAGTACTTC.